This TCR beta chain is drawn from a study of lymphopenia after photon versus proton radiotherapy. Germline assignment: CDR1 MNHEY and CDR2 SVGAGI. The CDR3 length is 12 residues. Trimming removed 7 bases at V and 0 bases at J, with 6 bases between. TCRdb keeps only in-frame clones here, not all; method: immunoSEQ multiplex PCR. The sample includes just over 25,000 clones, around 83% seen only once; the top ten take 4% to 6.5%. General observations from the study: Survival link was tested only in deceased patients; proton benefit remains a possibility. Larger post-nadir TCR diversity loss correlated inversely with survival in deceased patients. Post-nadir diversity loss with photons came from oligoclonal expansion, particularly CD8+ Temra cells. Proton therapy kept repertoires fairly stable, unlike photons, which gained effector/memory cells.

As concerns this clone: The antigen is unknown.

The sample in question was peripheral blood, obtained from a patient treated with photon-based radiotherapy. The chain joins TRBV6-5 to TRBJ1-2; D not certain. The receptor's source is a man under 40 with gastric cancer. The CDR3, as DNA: TGTGCCAGCACTCGTCCTAACTATGGCTACACCTTC. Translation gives CASTRPNYGYTF.